This is a list of T cell receptor beta chains from one sample in a study of T cells expressing NK-cell markers. No DNA is given; TCRdb re-called the 5' RACE reads and lists each CDR3 protein once. The repertoire shows some 600,000 distinct CDR3 sequences; the top ten hold around 4%. Material: blood T cells: a sorted CD56 or NKG2C T cell subset, CD4+ or CD8+ T cells, or bulk PBMC T cells (not recorded which). The receptors were sampled from a man younger than 35 in good health. Each CDR3 is given with its conserved first and last residue.

TRBV20-1	TRBJ2-7	CSARDRGRSGYEQYF
TRBV24-1	TRBJ2-1	CATSGGPGLAVNNEQFF
TRBV7-8	TRBJ2-2	CASSSDRIGELFF
TRBV6-1	TRBJ2-1	CASSPSPGTHEQFF
TRBV11-2	TRBJ1-3	CASSPDRDRIYF
TRBV28	TRBJ2-3	CASSLGGARADTQYF
TRBV19	TRBJ1-1	CASKRTGGVNTEAFF
TRBV6-1	TRBJ1-1	CASRPYRESWNTEAFF
TRBV29-1	TRBJ1-1	CSVTGFRDTEAFF
TRBV29-1	TRBJ2-1	CSVVTSREQFF
TRBV5-1	TRBJ2-1	CASSLTSGVGNEQFF
TRBV18	TRBJ1-1	CASSPSGINTEAFF
TRBV30	TRBJ2-4	CAWSGGEGWVNIQYF
TRBV20-1	TRBJ2-2	CSARDVAAGLTGELFF
TRBV10-3	TRBJ2-1	CAISLRTSGRIGSLEGEQFF
TRBV20-1	TRBJ1-3	CSAREPGQPISGNTIYF
TRBV5-1	TRBJ2-7	CASSLVDKYEQYF
TRBV19	TRBJ2-7	CASSIDRRFVSNEQYF
TRBV6-1	TRBJ2-1	CATRRLGDNEQFF
TRBV6-2/TRBV6-3	TRBJ2-4	CASSRHLLAKNIQYF
TRBV20-1	TRBJ2-1	CSARVSGSLYSLQFF
TRBV11-2	TRBJ1-1	CASSLDGGQWMNTEAFF
TRBV7-3	TRBJ1-3	CASSAGQGVSGNTIYF
TRBV6-2/TRBV6-3	TRBJ2-3	CASRSGAADTQYF
TRBV5-5	TRBJ1-6	CASSHDRGRPWNSPLHF
TRBV5-1	TRBJ2-3	CASSLEQFTPDTQYF
TRBV30	TRBJ2-7	CAWSGQGGEQYF
TRBV5-1	TRBJ1-6	CASKSQGRVNSPLHF
TRBV5-6	TRBJ1-1	CASSGTPGRQAFF
TRBV10-3	TRBJ2-3	CAISDSGLGDTQYF
TRBV11-3	TRBJ2-2	CASSFRTSGNTGELFF
TRBV6-2/TRBV6-3	TRBJ2-5	CASSPGAGAQTQYF
TRBV12-3/TRBV12-4	TRBJ2-4	CASRPDPVGNIQYF
TRBV29-1	TRBJ2-7	CSGTGGADYEQYF
TRBV6-5	TRBJ2-7	CASSYYGQGGSYEQYF
TRBV18	TRBJ2-3	CASSPQPMHLSRTESSTDTQYF
TRBV7-8	TRBJ2-7	CASSLGPGLGAEQYF
TRBV6-2/TRBV6-3	TRBJ2-7	CASSSSGGPSGYEQYF
TRBV15	TRBJ1-6	CATSPRSNNSPLHF
TRBV18	TRBJ2-1	CASSPGGQGDYNEQFF
TRBV7-2	TRBJ1-2	CASSLGPFQVDNYGYTF
TRBV27	TRBJ2-1	CASSKLSGKSYNEQFF
TRBV15	TRBJ1-2	CATSREGADRDTF
TRBV12-3/TRBV12-4	TRBJ1-1	CASSLSPIAFF
TRBV25-1	TRBJ2-1	CASSEHDSVGNEQFF